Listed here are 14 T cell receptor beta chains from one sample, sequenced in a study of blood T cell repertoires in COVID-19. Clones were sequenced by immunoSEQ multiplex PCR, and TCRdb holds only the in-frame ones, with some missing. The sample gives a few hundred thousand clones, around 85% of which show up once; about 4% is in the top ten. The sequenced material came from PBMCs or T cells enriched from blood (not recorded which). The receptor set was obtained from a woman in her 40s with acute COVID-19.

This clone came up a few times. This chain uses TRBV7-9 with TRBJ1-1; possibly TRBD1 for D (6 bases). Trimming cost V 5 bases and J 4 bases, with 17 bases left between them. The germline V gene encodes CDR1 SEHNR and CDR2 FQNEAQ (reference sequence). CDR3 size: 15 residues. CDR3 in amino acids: CASSPRTDLGTEAFF. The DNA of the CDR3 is TGTGCCAGCAGCCCGCGGACAGACTTAGGCACTGAAGCTTTCTTT.

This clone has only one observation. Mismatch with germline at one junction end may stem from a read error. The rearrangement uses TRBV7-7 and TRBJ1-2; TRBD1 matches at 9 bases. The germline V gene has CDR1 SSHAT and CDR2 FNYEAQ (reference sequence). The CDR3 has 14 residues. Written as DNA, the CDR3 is TGTGCTAGCAGCTCGCCGGACAGGGGCGATGGCTACACCTTC. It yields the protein CASSSPDRGDGYTF.

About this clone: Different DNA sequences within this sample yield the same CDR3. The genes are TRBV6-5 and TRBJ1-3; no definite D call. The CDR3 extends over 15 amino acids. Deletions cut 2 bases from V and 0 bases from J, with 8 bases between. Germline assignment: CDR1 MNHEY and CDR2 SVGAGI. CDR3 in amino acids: CASSYGGNSGNTIYF. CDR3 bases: TGTGCCAGCAGTTACGGAGGGAACTCTGGAAACACCATATATTTT.

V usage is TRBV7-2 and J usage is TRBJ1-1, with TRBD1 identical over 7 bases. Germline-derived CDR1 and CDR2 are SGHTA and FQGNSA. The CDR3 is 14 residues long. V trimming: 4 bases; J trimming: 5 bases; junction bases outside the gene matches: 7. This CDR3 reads CASSSQGRLTEAFF. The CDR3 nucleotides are TGTGCCAGCAGCTCACAGGGGCGTTTAACTGAAGCTTTCTTT.

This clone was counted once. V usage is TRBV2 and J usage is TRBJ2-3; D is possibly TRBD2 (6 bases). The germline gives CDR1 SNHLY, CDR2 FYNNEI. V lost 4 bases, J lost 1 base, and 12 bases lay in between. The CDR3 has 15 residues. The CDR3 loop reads CASSVGGLGTDTQYF. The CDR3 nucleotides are TGTGCCAGCAGTGTGGGAGGTTTGGGCACAGATACGCAGTATTTT.

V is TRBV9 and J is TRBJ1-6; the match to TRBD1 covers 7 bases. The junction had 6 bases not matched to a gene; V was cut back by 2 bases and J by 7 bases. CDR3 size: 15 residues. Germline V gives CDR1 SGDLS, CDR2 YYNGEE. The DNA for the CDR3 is TGTGCCAGCAGCGTTGAGGGGGCTGGGAATTCACCCCTCCACTTT. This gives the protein CASSVEGAGNSPLHF.

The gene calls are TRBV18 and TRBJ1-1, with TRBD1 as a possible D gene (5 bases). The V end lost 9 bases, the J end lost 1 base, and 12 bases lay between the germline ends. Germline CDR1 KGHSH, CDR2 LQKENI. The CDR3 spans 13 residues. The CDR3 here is CASEGGANTEAFF. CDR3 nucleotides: TGTGCCAGTGAGGGCGGGGCGAACACTGAAGCTTTCTTT.

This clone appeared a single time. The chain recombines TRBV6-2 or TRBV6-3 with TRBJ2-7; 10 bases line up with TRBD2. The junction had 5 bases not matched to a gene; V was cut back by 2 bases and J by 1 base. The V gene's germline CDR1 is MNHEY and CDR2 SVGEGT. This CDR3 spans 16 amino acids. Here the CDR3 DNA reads TGTGCCAGCAGTTACCCAAGCGGGAGGGCATCCTACGAGCAGTACTTC. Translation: CASSYPSGRASYEQYF.

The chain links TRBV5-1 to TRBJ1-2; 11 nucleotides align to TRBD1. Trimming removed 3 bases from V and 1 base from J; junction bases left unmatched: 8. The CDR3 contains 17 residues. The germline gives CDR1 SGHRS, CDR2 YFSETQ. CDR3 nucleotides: TGCGCCAGCAGCTCCGGGACAGGGGGAGCTTTTAACTATGGCTACACCTTC. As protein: CASSSGTGGAFNYGYTF.

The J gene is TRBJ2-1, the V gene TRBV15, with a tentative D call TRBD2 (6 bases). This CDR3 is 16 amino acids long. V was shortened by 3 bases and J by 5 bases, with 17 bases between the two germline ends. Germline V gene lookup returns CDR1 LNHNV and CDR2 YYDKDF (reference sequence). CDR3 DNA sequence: TGTGCCACCAGCAGTCATAGCGGCTTATTTAACAATGAGCAGTTCTTC. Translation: CATSSHSGLFNNEQFF.

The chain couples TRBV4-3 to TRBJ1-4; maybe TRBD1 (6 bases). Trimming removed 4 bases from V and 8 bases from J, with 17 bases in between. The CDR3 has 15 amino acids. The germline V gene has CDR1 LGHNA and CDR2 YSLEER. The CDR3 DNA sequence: TGCGCCAGCAGCCCCTCGGGGGGGCGGGGAGAAAAACTGTTTTTT. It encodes CASSPSGGRGEKLFF.

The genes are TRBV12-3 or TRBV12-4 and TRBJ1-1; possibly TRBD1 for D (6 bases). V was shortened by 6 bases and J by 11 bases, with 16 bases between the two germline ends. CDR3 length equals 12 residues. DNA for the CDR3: TGTGCCAGCAGCCTGGACAGCGCATTGGCTTTCTTT. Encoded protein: CASSLDSALAFF.

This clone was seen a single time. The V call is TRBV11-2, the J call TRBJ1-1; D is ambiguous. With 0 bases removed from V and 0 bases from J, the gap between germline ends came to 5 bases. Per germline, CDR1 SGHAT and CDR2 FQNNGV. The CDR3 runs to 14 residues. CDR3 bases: TGTGCCAGCAGCTTAGATTTTATGAACACTGAAGCTTTCTTT. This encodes CASSLDFMNTEAFF.

The CDR3 nucleotides read TGTGCCAGCAGCCTCGACAGAAATTATTACCAAGAGACCCAGTACTTC. Residues: CASSLDRNYYQETQYF. This chain joins TRBV6-6 and TRBJ2-5; possibly TRBD1 for D (5 bases). V was shortened by 6 bases and J by 0 bases, with 17 bases between the two germline ends. From germline, CDR1 is MNHNY and CDR2 SVGAGI (reference sequence). This CDR3 comprises 16 residues.